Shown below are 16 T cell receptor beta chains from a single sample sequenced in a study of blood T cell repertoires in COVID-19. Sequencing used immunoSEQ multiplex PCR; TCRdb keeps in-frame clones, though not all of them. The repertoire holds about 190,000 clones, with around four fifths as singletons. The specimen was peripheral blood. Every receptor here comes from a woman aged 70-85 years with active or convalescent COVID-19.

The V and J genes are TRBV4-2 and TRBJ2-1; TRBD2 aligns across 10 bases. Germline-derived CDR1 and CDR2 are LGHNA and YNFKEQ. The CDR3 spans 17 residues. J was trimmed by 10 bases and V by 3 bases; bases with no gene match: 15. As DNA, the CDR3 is TGTGCCAGCAGCCAGGAACTGCTAAGACTAGCGGGCGAGGAGCAGTTCTTC. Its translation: CASSQELLRLAGEEQFF.

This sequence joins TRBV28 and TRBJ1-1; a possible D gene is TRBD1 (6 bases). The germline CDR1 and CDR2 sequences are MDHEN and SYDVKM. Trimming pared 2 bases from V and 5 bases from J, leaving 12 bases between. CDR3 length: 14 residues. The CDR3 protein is CASSLGRGGTEAFF. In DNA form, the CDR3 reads TGTGCCAGCAGTTTAGGTAGAGGGGGAACTGAAGCTTTCTTT.

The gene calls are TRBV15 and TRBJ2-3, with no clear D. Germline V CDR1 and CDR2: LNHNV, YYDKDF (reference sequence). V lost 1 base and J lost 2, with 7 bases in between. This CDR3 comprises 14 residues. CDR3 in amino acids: CATSRVVATDTQYF. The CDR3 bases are TGTGCCACCAGCAGAGTGGTGGCCACAGATACGCAGTATTTT.

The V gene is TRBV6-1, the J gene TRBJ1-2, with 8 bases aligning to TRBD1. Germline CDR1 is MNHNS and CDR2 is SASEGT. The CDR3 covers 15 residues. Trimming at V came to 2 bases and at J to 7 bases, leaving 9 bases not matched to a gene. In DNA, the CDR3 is TGTGCCAGCAGTGAAACCGGCAGGGGGCAATTTGGCTACACCTTC. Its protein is CASSETGRGQFGYTF.

CDR3 amino acids: CASSWGTGSGSNQPQHF. CDR3 coding DNA: TGCGCCAGCAGCTGGGGGACGGGGAGCGGGAGCAATCAGCCCCAGCATTTT. This chain connects TRBV5-1 to TRBJ1-5; a possible D gene is TRBD1 (5 bases). V was clipped by 3 bases and J by 1 base, with 17 bases between them. Germline V lookup: CDR1 SGHRS, CDR2 YFSETQ. The CDR3 sequence is 17 residues long.

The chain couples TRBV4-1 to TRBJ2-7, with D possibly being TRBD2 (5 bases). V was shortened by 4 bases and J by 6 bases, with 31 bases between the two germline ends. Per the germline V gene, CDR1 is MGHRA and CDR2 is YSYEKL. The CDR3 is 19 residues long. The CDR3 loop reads CASSPRRIGSQPSTAEQYF. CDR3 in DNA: TGCGCCAGCAGCCCCCGGAGGATAGGCTCCCAGCCTAGTACCGCCGAGCAGTACTTC.

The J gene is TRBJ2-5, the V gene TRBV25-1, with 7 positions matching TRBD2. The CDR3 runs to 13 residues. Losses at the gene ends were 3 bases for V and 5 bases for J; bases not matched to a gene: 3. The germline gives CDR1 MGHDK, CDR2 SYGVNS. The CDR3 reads CASSDGGLETQYF. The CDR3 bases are TGTGCCAGCAGTGACGGGGGGTTGGAGACCCAGTACTTC. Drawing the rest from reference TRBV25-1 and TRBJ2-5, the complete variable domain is EADIYQTPRYLVIGTGKKITLECSQTMGHDKMYWYQQDPGMELHLIHYSYGVNSTEKGDLSSESTVSRIRTEHFPLTLESARPSHTSQYLCASSDGGLETQYFGPGTRLLVL.

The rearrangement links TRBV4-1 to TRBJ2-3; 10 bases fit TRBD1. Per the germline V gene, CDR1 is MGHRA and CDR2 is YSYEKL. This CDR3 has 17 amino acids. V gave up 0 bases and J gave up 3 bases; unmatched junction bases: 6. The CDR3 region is CASSQELDRGNTDTQYF. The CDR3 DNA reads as TGCGCCAGCAGCCAAGAATTGGACAGGGGGAATACAGATACGCAGTATTTT.

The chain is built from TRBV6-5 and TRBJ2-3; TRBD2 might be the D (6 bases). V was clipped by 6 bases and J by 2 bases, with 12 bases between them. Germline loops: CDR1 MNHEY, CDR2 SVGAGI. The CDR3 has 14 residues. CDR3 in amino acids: CASREGGVTDTQYF. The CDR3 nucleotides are TGTGCCAGCAGGGAGGGCGGGGTCACAGATACGCAGTATTTT.

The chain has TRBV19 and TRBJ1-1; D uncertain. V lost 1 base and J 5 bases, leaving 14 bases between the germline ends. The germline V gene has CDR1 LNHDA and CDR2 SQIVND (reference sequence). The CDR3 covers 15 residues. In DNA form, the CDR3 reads TGTGCCAGTAGTATAGGCGGGGTAATTTCTACTGAAGCTTTCTTT. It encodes CASSIGGVISTEAFF.

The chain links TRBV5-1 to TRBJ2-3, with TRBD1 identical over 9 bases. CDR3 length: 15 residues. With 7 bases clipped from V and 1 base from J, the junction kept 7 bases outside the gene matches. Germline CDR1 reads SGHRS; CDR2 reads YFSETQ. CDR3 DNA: TGCGCCAGCGTCTGGACAGGGGACGGCACAGATACGCAGTATTTT. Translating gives CASVWTGDGTDTQYF.

CDR3 amino acids: CASSSPGQAWGQYF. As DNA, the CDR3 is TGTGCCAGCAGTTCCCCGGGACAGGCCTGGGGCCAGTACTTC. V gene TRBV28 combines with J gene TRBJ2-5; 8 bases align to TRBD1. The junction had 11 bases not matched to a gene; V was cut back by 4 bases and J by 10 bases. This CDR3 contains 14 residues. CDR1 is MDHEN, CDR2 SYDVKM, per germline.

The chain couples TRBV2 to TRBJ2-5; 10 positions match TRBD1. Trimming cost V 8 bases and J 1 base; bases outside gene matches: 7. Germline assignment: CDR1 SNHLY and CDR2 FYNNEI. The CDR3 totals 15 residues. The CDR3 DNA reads TGTGCCAGCTGGAGACAGGGGGCTACCCAAGAGACCCAGTACTTC. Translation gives CASWRQGATQETQYF.

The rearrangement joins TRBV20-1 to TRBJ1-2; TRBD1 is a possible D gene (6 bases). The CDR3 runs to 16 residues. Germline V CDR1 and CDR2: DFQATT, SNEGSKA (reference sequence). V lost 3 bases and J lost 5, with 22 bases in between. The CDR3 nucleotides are TGCAGTGCTAGTAAAGAGGCCACAGGGATCCGGTATGGCTACACCTTC. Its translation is CSASKEATGIRYGYTF.

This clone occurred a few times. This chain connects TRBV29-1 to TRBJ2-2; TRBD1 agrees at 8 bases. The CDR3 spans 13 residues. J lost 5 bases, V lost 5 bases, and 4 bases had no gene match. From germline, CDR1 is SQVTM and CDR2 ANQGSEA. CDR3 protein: CSVRQGQTGELFF. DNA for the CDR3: TGCAGCGTTAGACAGGGGCAAACCGGGGAGCTGTTTTTT.

Here the CDR3 reads CASGLTGGINEQFF. CDR3 DNA sequence: TGTGCCAGCGGCCTGACAGGGGGAATCAATGAGCAGTTCTTC. The rearrangement uses TRBV7-9 and TRBJ2-1, with 9 positions matching TRBD1. This CDR3 contains 14 residues. J lost 6 bases, V lost 8 bases, and 8 bases had no gene match. CDR1 is SEHNR and CDR2 is FQNEAQ in the germline V gene (reference sequence). The variable domain in full, completed from reference TRBV7-9 and TRBJ2-1, reads DTGVSQNPRHKITKRGQNVTFRCDPISEHNRLYWYRQTLGQGPEFLTYFQNEAQLEKSRLLSDRFSAERPKGSFSTLEIQRTEQGDSAMYLCASGLTGGINEQFFGPGTRLTVL.